One sample yielded the 21 T cell receptor beta chains listed below, sequenced in a study of cytomegalovirus exposure and HLA in healthy donors. Vbeta (60) and Jbeta (13) primers were used in the PCR. The data were produced by immunoSEQ multiplex PCR, yet TCRdb's version contains in-frame clones alone and is incomplete. Of over 150,000 clones listed, 75% to 85% are singletons. Sequencing used PBMCs. The receptors stem from a middle-aged woman in good health and CMV-seropositive.

The V gene is TRBV7-6, the J gene TRBJ2-7, with 13 nucleotides matching TRBD2. This CDR3 region has 16 residues. Germline V gene data show CDR1 as SGHVS and CDR2 as FNYEAQ. V gave up 5 bases and J gave up 6 bases; unmatched junction bases: 10. For the CDR3, the DNA is TGTGCCAGCAGCCTGGGTGGAGGGACTAGCGGGGCCGAGCAGTACTTC. Its translation is CASSLGGGTSGAEQYF.

The V gene is TRBV5-1, the J gene TRBJ2-1, with no clear D. Germline assignment: CDR1 SGHRS and CDR2 YFSETQ. Trimming stripped 5 bases from V and 4 bases from J, with 16 bases between. The CDR3 covers 15 residues. CDR3 sequence: CASRRHVDKYNEQFF. CDR3 DNA sequence: TGCGCCAGCAGGCGTCACGTCGATAAATACAATGAGCAGTTCTTC. The whole variable domain, filled in from reference TRBV5-1 and TRBJ2-1, reads KAGVTQTPRYLIKTRGQQVTLSCSPISGHRSVSWYQQTPGQGLQFLFEYFSETQRNKGNFPGRFSGRQFSNSRSEMNVSTLELGDSALYLCASRRHVDKYNEQFFGPGTRLTVL.

V usage is TRBV18 and J usage is TRBJ2-3, with 10 bases aligning to TRBD2. The ends lost 6 bases at V and 1 base at J; junction bases unmatched: 4. Per the germline V gene, CDR1 is KGHSH and CDR2 is LQKENI. This CDR3 contains 15 residues. CDR3 nucleotide sequence: TGTGCCAGCTCGTCTGGACTAGCGGGCACAGATACGCAGTATTTT. This sequence encodes CASSSGLAGTDTQYF.

V is TRBV30 and J is TRBJ1-3; D ambiguous. V was pared by 2 bases and J by 3 bases, with 20 bases between. The V gene's germline CDR1 is GTSNPN and CDR2 SVGIG (reference sequence). The CDR3 spans 17 residues. CDR3 residues: CAWSFGSATINGNTIYF. CDR3 DNA: TGTGCCTGGAGTTTCGGATCCGCCACTATTAATGGAAACACCATATATTTT.

In this sample, this clone turned up once. V gene TRBV28 combines with J gene TRBJ1-5; D is perhaps TRBD1 (5 bases). Germline loops: CDR1 MDHEN, CDR2 SYDVKM. Trimming pared 10 bases from V and 4 bases from J, leaving 11 bases between. This CDR3 is built from 12 residues. CDR3 sequence: CATISGNQPQHF. CDR3 DNA sequence: TGTGCCACCATTTCAGGGAATCAGCCCCAGCATTTT.

The rearrangement links TRBV7-9 to TRBJ2-5, with D possibly being TRBD2 (6 bases). Trimming pared 5 bases from V and 1 base from J, leaving 8 bases between. This CDR3 spans 13 amino acids. Germline lookup yields CDR1 SEHNR and CDR2 FQNEAQ (reference sequence). CDR3 amino acids: CASSMGLQETQYF. DNA of the CDR3: TGTGCCAGCAGCATGGGACTCCAAGAGACCCAGTACTTC.

Concerning this clone itself: The sample has other DNA sequences that encode this CDR3 too. The chain's CDR3 is CASSLGQNTEAFF. The CDR3 region has the DNA TGTGCCAGCAGCTTAGGGCAGAACACTGAAGCTTTCTTT. V gene TRBV7-9 combines with J gene TRBJ1-1; D not certain. Germline CDR1 SEHNR, CDR2 FQNEAQ (reference sequence). CDR3 size: 13 residues. V was cut by 1 base and J by 1 base, with 4 bases left in between. The entire variable domain, with the rest obtained from reference TRBV7-9 and TRBJ1-1, is as follows: DTGVSQNPRHKITKRGQNVTFRCDPISEHNRLYWYRQTLGQGPEFLTYFQNEAQLEKSRLLSDRFSAERPKGSFSTLEIQRTEQGDSAMYLCASSLGQNTEAFFGQGTRLTVV.

V is TRBV9 and J is TRBJ1-2, with D maybe TRBD1 (5 bases). There are 15 residues in the CDR3. V lost 0 bases and J lost 4, with 13 bases in between. Germline values: CDR1 SGDLS, CDR2 YYNGEE. The CDR3 reads CASSVGGGAAYGYTF. The CDR3 coding sequence is TGTGCCAGCAGCGTAGGGGGGGGAGCGGCCTATGGCTACACCTTC.

The chain uses TRBV19 and TRBJ1-2; TRBD1 might be the D (5 bases). Germline V gives CDR1 LNHDA, CDR2 SQIVND (reference sequence). The V end was cut by 8 bases, the J end by 4 bases, with 17 bases between. CDR3 size: 14 residues. The CDR3 DNA sequence: TGTGCCAGTGTAACTCCGGGACTTTCCTATGGCTACACCTTC. It translates to CASVTPGLSYGYTF.

The chain joins TRBV27 to TRBJ2-5, with a tentative D call TRBD1 (6 bases). Germline-derived CDR1 and CDR2 are MNHEY and SMNVEV (reference sequence). V shed 3 bases and J shed 4 bases, with 15 bases lying between them. CDR3 length equals 15 residues. For the CDR3, the DNA is TGTGCCAGCAGTTTCAACAGGGATCCGAGAGAGACCCAGTACTTC. Encoded protein: CASSFNRDPRETQYF.

The chain carries TRBV5-1 and TRBJ1-1; D is perhaps TRBD1 (5 bases). The CDR3 has 14 amino acids. The V gene lost 4 bases and the J gene lost 0 bases, with 10 bases spanning the gap. Germline V lookup: CDR1 SGHRS, CDR2 YFSETQ. The CDR3 nucleotides are TGCGCCAGCAGCCCGAAGGACATGAACACTGAAGCTTTCTTT. Encoded protein: CASSPKDMNTEAFF.

The V and J genes are TRBV5-1 and TRBJ2-5; 8 nucleotides match TRBD2. The CDR3 covers 14 residues. CDR1 is SGHRS, CDR2 YFSETQ, per germline. Losses at the gene ends were 4 bases for V and 5 bases for J; bases not matched to a gene: 7. CDR3 in DNA: TGCGCCAGCAGCGGCGGGACTAGTGGGGAGACCCAGTACTTC. Its protein product is CASSGGTSGETQYF.

The J gene is TRBJ2-7, the V gene TRBV6-1, with 11 bases aligning to TRBD2. V was clipped by 3 bases and J by 0 bases; unmatched bases: 7. The CDR3 spans 17 residues. CDR1 is MNHNS, CDR2 SASEGT, per germline. The CDR3 nucleotides read TGTGCCAGCAGTGATGGGAGGACTAGCGGGTTCTCCTACGAGCAGTACTTC. It specifies CASSDGRTSGFSYEQYF.

The V and J genes are TRBV5-1 and TRBJ2-4; 7 nucleotides match TRBD1. Unmatched junction bases numbered 8, after V lost 4 bases and J lost 1 base. This CDR3 contains 16 residues. Germline loops: CDR1 SGHRS, CDR2 YFSETQ. The CDR3 sequence: CASSKGAVSAKNIQYF. The CDR3 bases are TGCGCCAGCAGCAAGGGGGCAGTGTCGGCCAAAAACATTCAGTACTTC. The whole variable domain, filled in from reference TRBV5-1 and TRBJ2-4, reads KAGVTQTPRYLIKTRGQQVTLSCSPISGHRSVSWYQQTPGQGLQFLFEYFSETQRNKGNFPGRFSGRQFSNSRSEMNVSTLELGDSALYLCASSKGAVSAKNIQYFGAGTRLSVL.

The chain combines TRBV5-4 with TRBJ2-5; 7 positions agree with TRBD2. Germline values: CDR1 SGHNT, CDR2 YYREEE (reference sequence). The ends lost 2 bases at V and 2 bases at J; junction bases unmatched: 9. The CDR3 length is 16 residues. CDR3 sequence reads: CASSFVPSGRQETQYF. DNA of the CDR3: TGTGCCAGCAGCTTTGTCCCTAGCGGTAGACAAGAGACCCAGTACTTC.

The V gene is TRBV5-5, the J gene TRBJ2-1; 12 bases match TRBD2. V shed 4 bases, J shed 4 bases, and the junction held 9 bases outside the gene matches. Germline lookup yields CDR1 SGHKS and CDR2 YYEKEE (reference sequence). The CDR3 is made up of 17 amino acids. The CDR3 coding sequence is TGTGCCAGCAGCCCTATTGAGACTAGCGGGAGTTACAATGAGCAGTTCTTC. Its protein is CASSPIETSGSYNEQFF. The full variable domain, rest sourced from reference TRBV5-5 and TRBJ2-1, is DAGVTQSPTHLIKTRGQQVTLRCSPISGHKSVSWYQQVLGQGPQFIFQYYEKEERGRGNFPDRFSARQFPNYSSELNVNALLLGDSALYLCASSPIETSGSYNEQFFGPGTRLTVL.

The chain joins TRBV18 to TRBJ2-7; 7 bases are shared with TRBD2. The CDR3 is 14 amino acids. Trimming at V came to 3 bases and at J to 4 bases, leaving 6 bases not matched to a gene. Per the germline V gene, CDR1 is KGHSH and CDR2 is LQKENI. This chain's CDR3 is CASSPSDGRYEQYF. DNA of the CDR3: TGTGCCAGCTCACCTTCGGACGGGAGGTACGAGCAGTACTTC.

V usage is TRBV27 and J usage is TRBJ2-7; D unresolved. CDR1 is MNHEY, CDR2 SMNVEV, per germline (reference sequence). Trimming shortened V by 4 bases and J by 2 bases, and 12 bases separated the two germline ends. The CDR3 has 14 residues. This CDR3 is CASSSSVHTYEQYF. CDR3 DNA: TGTGCCAGCAGTTCATCGGTACATACCTACGAGCAGTACTTC.

The chain employs TRBV7-2 and TRBJ2-7; perhaps TRBD1 as D (5 bases). The CDR3 consists of 15 residues. Trimming removed 5 bases at V and 2 bases at J, with 16 bases between. From germline, CDR1 is SGHTA and CDR2 FQGNSA. CDR3 amino acids: CASSAGNRYPYEQYF. The DNA of the CDR3 is TGTGCCAGCAGCGCAGGGAATAGGTATCCCTACGAGCAGTACTTC. Drawing the rest from reference TRBV7-2 and TRBJ2-7, the complete variable domain is GAGVSQSPSNKVTEKGKDVELRCDPISGHTALYWYRQSLGQGLEFLIYFQGNSAPDKSGLPSDRFSAERTGGSVSTLTIQRTQQEDSAVYLCASSAGNRYPYEQYFGPGTRLTVT.

The chain uses TRBV25-1 and TRBJ2-7; TRBD2 matches at 7 bases. With 6 bases clipped from V and 0 bases from J, the junction kept 5 bases outside the gene matches. This CDR3 is built from 14 residues. Germline assignment: CDR1 MGHDK and CDR2 SYGVNS. The CDR3 protein is CASSQSSGSYEQYF. The CDR3 DNA is TGTGCCAGCAGCCAATCTAGCGGCTCCTACGAGCAGTACTTC.

The chain employs TRBV7-9 and TRBJ2-7, with TRBD2 matching 9 bases. CDR1 SEHNR and CDR2 FQNEAQ come from the germline V gene (reference sequence). Trimming at V came to 5 bases and at J to 1 base, leaving 9 bases not matched to a gene. The CDR3 length is 16 residues. The CDR3 nucleotides read TGTGCCAGCAGCCCAACTACTCTAGCGGGATCCTACGAGCAGTACTTC. Its translation is CASSPTTLAGSYEQYF.